This T cell receptor beta chain came from a study of T cell changes during pregnancy in multiple sclerosis. Per the germline V gene, CDR1 is MNHEY and CDR2 is SMNVEV (reference sequence). The CDR3 is 15 amino acids. With 2 bases removed from V and 8 bases from J, the gap between germline ends came to 18 bases. This table comes from immunoSEQ multiplex PCR, and its TCRdb copy is limited to in-frame clones, with some not included. The sample records more than 80,000 clones, 80% to 95% being singletons. This sequence was found in a female donor with multiple sclerosis, enrolled in a pregnancy study. Source: peripheral blood, taken in the first trimester of pregnancy. The chain is built from TRBV27 and TRBJ1-1; no reliable D call. CDR3 nucleotides: TGTGCCAGCAGTTTAACCCCCAGAGGCCTCGAGGAAGCTTTCTTT. This encodes CASSLTPRGLEEAFF.